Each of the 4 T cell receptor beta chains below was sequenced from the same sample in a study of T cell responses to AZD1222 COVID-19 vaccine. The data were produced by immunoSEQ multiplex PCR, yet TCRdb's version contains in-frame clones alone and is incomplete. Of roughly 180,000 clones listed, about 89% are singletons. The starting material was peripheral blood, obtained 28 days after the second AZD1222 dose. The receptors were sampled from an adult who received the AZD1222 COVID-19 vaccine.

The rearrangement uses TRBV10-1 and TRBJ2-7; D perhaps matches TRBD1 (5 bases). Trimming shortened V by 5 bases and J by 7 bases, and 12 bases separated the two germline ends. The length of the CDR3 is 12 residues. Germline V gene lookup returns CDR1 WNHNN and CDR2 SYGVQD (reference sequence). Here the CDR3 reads CASSPTGPEQYF. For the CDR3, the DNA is TGCGCCAGCAGTCCAACAGGCCCGGAGCAGTACTTC.

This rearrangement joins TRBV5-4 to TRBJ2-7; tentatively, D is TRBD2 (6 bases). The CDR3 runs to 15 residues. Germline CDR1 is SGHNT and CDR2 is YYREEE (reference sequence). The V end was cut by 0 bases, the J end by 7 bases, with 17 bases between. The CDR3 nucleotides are TGTGCCAGCAGCTTGGTTGCCGGGAGTATAAATGAGCAGTACTTC. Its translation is CASSLVAGSINEQYF.

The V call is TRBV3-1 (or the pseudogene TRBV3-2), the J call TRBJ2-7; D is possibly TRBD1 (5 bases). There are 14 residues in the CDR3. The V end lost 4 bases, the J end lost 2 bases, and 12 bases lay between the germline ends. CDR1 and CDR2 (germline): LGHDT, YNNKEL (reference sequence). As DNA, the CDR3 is TGTGCCAGCAGCCGTTCTGGACAAACCTACGAGCAGTACTTC. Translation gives CASSRSGQTYEQYF.

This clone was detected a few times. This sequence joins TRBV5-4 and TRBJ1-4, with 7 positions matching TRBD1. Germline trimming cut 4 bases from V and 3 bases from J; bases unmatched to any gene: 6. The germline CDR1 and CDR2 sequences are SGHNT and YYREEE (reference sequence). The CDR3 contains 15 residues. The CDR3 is CASSQGVQSNEKLFF. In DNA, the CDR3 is TGTGCCAGCAGCCAGGGGGTACAGTCTAATGAAAAACTGTTTTTT.